The entry below gives a single TCR beta chain sequence along with its context. What it binds is not known. This sample is part of a study of CD8 T cells in ankylosing spondylitis. The study, taken as a whole, reports: Typical of ankylosing spondylitis blood, it appeared, was a TCR beta motif of eight highly homologous variants. Some of the motif variants had earlier been found in reactive arthritis patients' fluid and blood. Significant enrichment of disease-linked clones was reported in matched ankylosing spondylitis synovial fluid.

This CDR3 is built from 12 residues. Between the trimmed V and J ends, which lost 5 bases and 8 bases, there was a span of 10 bases. From germline, CDR1 is MNHEY and CDR2 SVGEGT. TCRdb re-analysed the 5' RACE reads in MiXCR, keeping a single row per CDR3 protein. The sample gives roughly 40,000 distinct CDR3 sequences, 15% to 20% of which show up once; about 49% is in the top ten. The chain carries TRBV6-2 or TRBV6-3 and TRBJ2-1; D uncertain. Material: blood. The sequence derives from a male donor with ankylosing spondylitis or in good health (not recorded which). In DNA, the CDR3 is TGTGCCAGCAGTCCTGCAGAGGATGAGCAGTTCTTC. It specifies CASSPAEDEQFF.